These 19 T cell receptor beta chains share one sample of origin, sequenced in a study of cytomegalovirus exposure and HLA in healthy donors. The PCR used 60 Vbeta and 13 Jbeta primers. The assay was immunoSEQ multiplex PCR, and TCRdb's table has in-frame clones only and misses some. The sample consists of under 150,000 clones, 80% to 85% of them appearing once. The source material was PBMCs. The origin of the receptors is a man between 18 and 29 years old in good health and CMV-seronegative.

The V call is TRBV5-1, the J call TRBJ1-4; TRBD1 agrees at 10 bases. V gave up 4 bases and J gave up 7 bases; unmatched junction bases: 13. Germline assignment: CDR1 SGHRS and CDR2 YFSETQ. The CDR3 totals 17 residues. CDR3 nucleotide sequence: TGCGCCAGCAGCCCGGGACAGGGGACCGTCACCGTTGAAAAACTGTTTTTT. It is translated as CASSPGQGTVTVEKLFF.

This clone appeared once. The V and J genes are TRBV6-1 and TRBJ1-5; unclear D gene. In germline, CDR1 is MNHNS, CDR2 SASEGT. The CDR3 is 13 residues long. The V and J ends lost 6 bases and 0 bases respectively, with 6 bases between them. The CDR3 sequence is CASRHGSNQPQHF. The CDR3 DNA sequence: TGTGCCAGCAGGCACGGTAGCAATCAGCCCCAGCATTTT.

Here the CDR3 reads CASKRGPDYGYTF. The CDR3, as DNA: TGTGCCAGTAAGAGGGGGCCAGACTATGGCTACACCTTC. This rearrangement joins TRBV6-5 to TRBJ1-2; TRBD1 aligns across 7 bases. The CDR3 is 13 amino acids. The V and J ends lost 9 bases and 3 bases, in that order; junction bases with no gene match: 7. Germline lookup yields CDR1 MNHEY and CDR2 SVGAGI.

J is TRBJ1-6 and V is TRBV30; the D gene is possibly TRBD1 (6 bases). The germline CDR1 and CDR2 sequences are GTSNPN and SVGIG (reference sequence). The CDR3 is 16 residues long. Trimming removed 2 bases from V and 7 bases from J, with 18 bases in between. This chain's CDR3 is CAWSSPRTVTNSPLHF. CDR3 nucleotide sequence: TGTGCCTGGAGTTCACCCCGGACAGTAACGAATTCACCCCTCCACTTT.

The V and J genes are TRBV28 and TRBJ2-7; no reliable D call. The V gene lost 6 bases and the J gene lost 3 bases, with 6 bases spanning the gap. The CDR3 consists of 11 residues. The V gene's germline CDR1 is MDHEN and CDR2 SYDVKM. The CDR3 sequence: CASSQCYEQYF. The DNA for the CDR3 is TGTGCCAGCAGCCAATGCTACGAGCAGTACTTC.

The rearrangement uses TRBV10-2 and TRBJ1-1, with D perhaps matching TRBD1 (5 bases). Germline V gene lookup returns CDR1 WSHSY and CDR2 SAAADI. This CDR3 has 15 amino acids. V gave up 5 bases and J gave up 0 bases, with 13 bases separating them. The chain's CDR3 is CASSQPGLLNTEAFF. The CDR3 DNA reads TGCGCCAGCAGTCAACCGGGACTCTTGAACACTGAAGCTTTCTTT.

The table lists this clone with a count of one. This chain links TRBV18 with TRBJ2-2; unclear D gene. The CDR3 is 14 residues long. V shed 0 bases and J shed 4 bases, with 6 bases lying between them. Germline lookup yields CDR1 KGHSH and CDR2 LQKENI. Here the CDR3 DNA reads TGTGCCAGCTCACCACCGGCCAGCACCGGGGAGCTGTTTTTT. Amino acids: CASSPPASTGELFF.

The CDR3 coding sequence is TGTGCCAGCAGTGGGGGAGGGTACCGGGAGCTGTTTTTT. Translating it yields CASSGGGYRELFF. The chain carries TRBV27 and TRBJ2-2, with 7 bases fitting TRBD2. V lost 5 bases, J lost 9 bases, and 6 bases stayed unmatched. The CDR3 runs to 13 residues. The V gene's germline CDR1 is MNHEY and CDR2 SMNVEV (reference sequence).

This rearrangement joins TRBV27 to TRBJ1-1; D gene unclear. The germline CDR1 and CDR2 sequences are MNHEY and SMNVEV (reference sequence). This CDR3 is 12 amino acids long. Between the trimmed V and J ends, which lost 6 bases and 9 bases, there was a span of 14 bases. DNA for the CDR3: TGTGCCAGCAGGGGTGGCGGGATAAAAGCTTTCTTT. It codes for CASRGGGIKAFF.

CDR3: CASSLLGQPNTGELFF. For the CDR3, the DNA is TGTGCCAGCAGCCTACTGGGACAGCCGAACACCGGGGAGCTGTTTTTT. The J gene is TRBJ2-2, the V gene TRBV5-4; 7 bases fit TRBD1. Per germline, CDR1 SGHNT and CDR2 YYREEE (reference sequence). After removal of 4 bases from V and 0 bases from J, the junction contained 6 bases not matched to a gene. This CDR3 has 16 residues.

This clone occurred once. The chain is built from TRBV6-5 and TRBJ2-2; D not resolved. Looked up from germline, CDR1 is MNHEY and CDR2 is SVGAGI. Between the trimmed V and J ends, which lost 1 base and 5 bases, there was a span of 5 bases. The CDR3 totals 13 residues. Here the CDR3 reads CASSYFETGELFF. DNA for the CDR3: TGTGCCAGCAGTTACTTCGAGACCGGGGAGCTGTTTTTT.

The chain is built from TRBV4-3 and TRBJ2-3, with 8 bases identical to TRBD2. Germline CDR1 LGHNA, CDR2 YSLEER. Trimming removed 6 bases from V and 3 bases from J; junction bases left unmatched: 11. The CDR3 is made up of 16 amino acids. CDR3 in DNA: TGCGCCAGCAGTCGGGTCGGGGCGGGGGGAACAGATACGCAGTATTTT. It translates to CASSRVGAGGTDTQYF.

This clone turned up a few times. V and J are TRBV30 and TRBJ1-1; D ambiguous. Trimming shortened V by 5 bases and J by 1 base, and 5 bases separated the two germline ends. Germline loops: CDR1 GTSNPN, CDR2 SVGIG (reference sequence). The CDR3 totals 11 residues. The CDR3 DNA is TGTGCCTGGGCGGGGAACACTGAAGCTTTCTTT. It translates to CAWAGNTEAFF.

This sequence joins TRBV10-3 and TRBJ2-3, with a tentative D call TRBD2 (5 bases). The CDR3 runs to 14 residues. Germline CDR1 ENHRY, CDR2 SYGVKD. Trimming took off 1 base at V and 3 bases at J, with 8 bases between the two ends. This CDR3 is CAISELGLTDTQYF. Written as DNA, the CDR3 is TGTGCCATCAGTGAGTTAGGACTTACAGATACGCAGTATTTT.

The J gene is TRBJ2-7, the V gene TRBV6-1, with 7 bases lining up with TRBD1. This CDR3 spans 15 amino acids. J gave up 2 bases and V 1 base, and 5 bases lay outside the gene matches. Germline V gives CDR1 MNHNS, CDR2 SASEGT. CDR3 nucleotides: TGTGCCAGCAGTGAAGGGGGGACAGCCGCCTACGAGCAGTACTTC. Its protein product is CASSEGGTAAYEQYF.

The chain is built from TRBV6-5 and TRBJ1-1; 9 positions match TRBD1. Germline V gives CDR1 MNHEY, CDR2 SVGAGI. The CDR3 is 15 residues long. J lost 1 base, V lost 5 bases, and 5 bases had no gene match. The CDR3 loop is CASSRTGDRNTEAFF. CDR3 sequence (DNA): TGTGCCAGCAGTCGGACAGGGGACCGGAACACTGAAGCTTTCTTT.

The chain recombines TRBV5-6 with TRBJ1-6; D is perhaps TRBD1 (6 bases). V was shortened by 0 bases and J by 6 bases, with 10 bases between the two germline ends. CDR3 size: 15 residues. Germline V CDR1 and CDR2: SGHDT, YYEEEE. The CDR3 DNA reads TGTGCCAGCAGCTTGGGGTACAGGGCTAATTCACCCCTCCACTTT. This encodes CASSLGYRANSPLHF. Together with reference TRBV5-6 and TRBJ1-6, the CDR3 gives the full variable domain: DAGVTQSPTHLIKTRGQQVTLRCSPKSGHDTVSWYQQALGQGPQFIFQYYEEEERQRGNFPDRFSGHQFPNYSSELNVNALLLGDSALYLCASSLGYRANSPLHFGNGTRLTVT.

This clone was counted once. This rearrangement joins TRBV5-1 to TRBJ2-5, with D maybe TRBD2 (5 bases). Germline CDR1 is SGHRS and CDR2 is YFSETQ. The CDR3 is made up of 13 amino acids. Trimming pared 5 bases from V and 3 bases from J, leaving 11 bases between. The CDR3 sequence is CASRGTGKETQYF. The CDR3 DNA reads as TGCGCCAGCAGAGGTACGGGAAAAGAGACCCAGTACTTC.

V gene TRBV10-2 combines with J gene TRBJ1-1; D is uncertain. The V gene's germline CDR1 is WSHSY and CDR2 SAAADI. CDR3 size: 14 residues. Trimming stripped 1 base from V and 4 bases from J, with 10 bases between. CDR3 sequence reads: CASSEFQVATEAFF. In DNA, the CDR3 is TGCGCCAGCAGTGAGTTCCAAGTAGCCACTGAAGCTTTCTTT.